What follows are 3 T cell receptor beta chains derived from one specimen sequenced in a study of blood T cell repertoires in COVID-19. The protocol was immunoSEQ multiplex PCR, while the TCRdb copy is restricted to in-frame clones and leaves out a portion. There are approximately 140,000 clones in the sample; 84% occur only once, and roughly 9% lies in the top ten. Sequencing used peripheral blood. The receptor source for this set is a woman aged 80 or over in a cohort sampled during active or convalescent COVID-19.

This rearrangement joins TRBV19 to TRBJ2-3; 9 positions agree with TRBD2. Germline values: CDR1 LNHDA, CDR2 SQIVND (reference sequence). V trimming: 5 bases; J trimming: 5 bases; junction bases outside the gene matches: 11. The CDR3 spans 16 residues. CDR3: CASSLTRGGAGDTQYF. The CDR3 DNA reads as TGTGCCAGTAGTTTAACCCGCGGGGGGGCCGGAGATACGCAGTATTTT.

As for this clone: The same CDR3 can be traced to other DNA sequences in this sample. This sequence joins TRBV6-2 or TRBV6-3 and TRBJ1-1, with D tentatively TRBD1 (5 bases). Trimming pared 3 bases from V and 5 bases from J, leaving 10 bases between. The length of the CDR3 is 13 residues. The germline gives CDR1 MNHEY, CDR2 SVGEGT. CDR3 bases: TGTGCCAGCAGTTATATCCGGGGGACTGAAGCTTTCTTT. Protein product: CASSYIRGTEAFF.

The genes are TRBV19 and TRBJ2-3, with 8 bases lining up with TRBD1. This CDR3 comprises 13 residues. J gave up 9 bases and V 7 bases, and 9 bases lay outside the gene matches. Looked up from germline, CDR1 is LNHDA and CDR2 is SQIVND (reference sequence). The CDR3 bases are TGTGCCAGTAACACCCCCCCAGGGGGCACGCAGTATTTT. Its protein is CASNTPPGGTQYF.